These 17 T cell receptor beta chains came from one sample sequenced in a study of T cells after yellow fever vaccination (dated by TCRdb to the late 2010s). The protocol used for the library was 5' RACE. The listed sequencing device is Illumina HiSeq 2500. TCRdb itself trimmed the public reads at Q25 with fastp, ran MiXCR and retained productive beta chains. Rows merge per CDR3 protein into single entries with the most common DNA and genes. A total of over 150,000 distinct CDR3 sequences appear in this sample, about 7% of them only once. The ten largest clones capture 2.5% of the sample. The treatment or condition label for this specimen denotes: live attenuated yellow fever vaccine strain. Sequenced here: CD4+ T cells sorted from PBMCs, sampled around 5 days after the first yellow fever vaccination. The receptors were gathered from a man aged 18 to 29 who received the YFV17D yellow fever vaccine.

The chain carries TRBV4-2 and TRBJ2-7; TRBD2 matches at 7 bases. From germline, CDR1 is LGHNA and CDR2 YNFKEQ. With 2 bases clipped from V and 3 bases from J, the junction kept 7 bases outside the gene matches. This CDR3 has 15 amino acids. CDR3 residues: CASSQSRLAGYEQYF. In nucleotides, the CDR3 is TGTGCCAGCAGCCAATCCCGACTAGCCGGCTACGAGCAGTACTTC.

The chain has TRBV6-1 and TRBJ2-3, with D perhaps matching TRBD1 (6 bases). Trimming left V 6 bases short and J 4 bases short, with 11 bases between. Per germline, CDR1 MNHNS and CDR2 SASEGT. The CDR3 spans 13 residues. CDR3 sequence (DNA): TGTGCCAGCAGAAAGGGGGTGGCAGATACGCAGTATTTT. Encoded protein: CASRKGVADTQYF.

This clonotype was observed many times. The chain links TRBV7-2 to TRBJ2-1, with a tentative D call TRBD2 (6 bases). Trimming removed 0 bases at V and 2 bases at J, with 14 bases between. This CDR3 comprises 17 residues. The V gene's germline CDR1 is SGHTA and CDR2 FQGNSA. The CDR3 region has the DNA TGTGCCAGCAGCTTAGCGCGGGGTCCCGTGGCCTACAATGAGCAGTTCTTC. Encoded protein: CASSLARGPVAYNEQFF.

V is TRBV6-5 and J is TRBJ1-1; 8 bases are a match to TRBD1. The CDR3 spans 14 residues. After removal of 7 bases from V and 4 bases from J, the junction contained 8 bases not matched to a gene. CDR1 and CDR2 (germline): MNHEY, SVGAGI. The CDR3 loop is CASTLDRAATEAFF. CDR3 nucleotides: TGTGCCAGCACCCTGGACAGGGCGGCCACTGAAGCTTTCTTT.

This clonotype was picked up many times. The J gene is TRBJ1-2, the V gene TRBV29-1; D uncertain. CDR1 and CDR2 (germline): SQVTM, ANQGSEA. This CDR3 is built from 12 residues. V was cut by 4 bases and J by 8 bases, with 14 bases left in between. Here the CDR3 DNA reads TGCAGCGTTGCGGAGGGCCGAGGGGGCTACACCTTC. Its protein is CSVAEGRGGYTF. The whole variable domain, filled in from reference TRBV29-1 and TRBJ1-2, reads SAVISQKPSRDICQRGTSLTIQCQVDSQVTMMFWYRQQPGQSLTLIATANQGSEATYESGFVIDKFPISRPNLTFSTLTVSNMSPEDSSIYLCSVAEGRGGYTFGSGTRLTVV.

The chain links TRBV7-9 to TRBJ2-3; D remains unclear. V dropped 5 bases and J dropped 2 bases, with 17 bases sitting between them. Germline V gene data show CDR1 as SEHNR and CDR2 as FQNEAQ (reference sequence). The CDR3 spans 16 residues. This chain's CDR3 is CASSARRADLTDTQYF. The CDR3 nucleotides are TGTGCCAGCAGCGCCAGACGGGCGGATCTCACAGATACGCAGTATTTT. Together with reference TRBV7-9 and TRBJ2-3, the CDR3 gives the full variable domain: DTGVSQNPRHKITKRGQNVTFRCDPISEHNRLYWYRQTLGQGPEFLTYFQNEAQLEKSRLLSDRFSAERPKGSFSTLEIQRTEQGDSAMYLCASSARRADLTDTQYFGPGTRLTVL.

This clonotype was seen ten or more times. The gene calls are TRBV19 and TRBJ2-7; a weak D match, TRBD1 (7 bases). The CDR3 sequence is 11 residues long. V was clipped by 9 bases and J by 7 bases, with 13 bases between them. CDR1 and CDR2 (germline): LNHDA, SQIVND (reference sequence). CDR3: CASDRAGEQYV. The CDR3 coding sequence is TGTGCCAGCGACAGGGCGGGGGAGCAGTACGTC.

This clonotype is medium-sized in the sample. The chain employs TRBV9 and TRBJ2-5, with 8 nucleotides matching TRBD1. With V trimmed by 0 bases and J by 5 bases, 9 bases remained unmatched. This CDR3 comprises 16 residues. The germline CDR1 and CDR2 sequences are SGDLS and YYNGEE. The CDR3 is CASSVASQGAGETQYF. CDR3 coding DNA: TGTGCCAGCAGCGTAGCTTCCCAGGGGGCGGGGGAGACCCAGTACTTC.

This clonotype showed up many times. The J gene is TRBJ2-1, the V gene TRBV12-3 or TRBV12-4; TRBD2 is a possible D gene (7 bases). The V and J ends lost 6 bases and 10 bases respectively, with 22 bases between them. This CDR3 contains 15 residues. CDR3 DNA sequence: TGTGCCAGCAGCCTTAGGGGGGGAGCAAAGGGGGAGCAGTTCTTC. It codes for CASSLRGGAKGEQFF.

This clonotype was detected ten times or more. J is TRBJ2-7 and V is TRBV19, with D unresolved. Germline V CDR1 and CDR2: LNHDA, SQIVND (reference sequence). This CDR3 is built from 15 residues. Trimming shortened V by 2 bases and J by 6 bases, and 17 bases separated the two germline ends. CDR3 residues: CASSIPRPLKCEQYV. In nucleotides, the CDR3 is TGTGCCAGTAGTATACCCAGGCCGCTAAAGTGCGAGCAGTACGTC.

This clonotype was seen repeatedly, ten times or more. This chain joins TRBV5-4 and TRBJ2-1; D is perhaps TRBD1 (5 bases). Trimming stripped 4 bases from V and 0 bases from J, with 14 bases between. The CDR3 runs 16 residues. CDR1 and CDR2 from the germline V gene are SGHNT and YYREEE (reference sequence). The CDR3 DNA follows: TGTGCCAGCAGCCCGAGACAGCACCACTCCTACAATGAGCAGTTCTTC. Translated: CASSPRQHHSYNEQFF. Using reference TRBV5-4 and TRBJ2-1 for the parts outside the CDR3, the full variable domain is ETGVTQSPTHLIKTRGQQVTLRCSSQSGHNTVSWYQQALGQGPQFIFQYYREEENGRGNFPPRFSGLQFPNYSSELNVNALELDDSALYLCASSPRQHHSYNEQFFGPGTRLTVL.

A word on this clonotype: This may stem from a read error, because a much larger clone lies one nucleotide away. The genes are TRBV5-1 and TRBJ1-1, with D uncertain. This CDR3 is 13 amino acids long. Germline V gene sequence: CDR1 SGHRS, CDR2 YFSETQ. Trimming removed 8 bases from V and 1 base from J, with 12 bases in between. The CDR3 sequence is CARSGQPNTEAFF. CDR3 coding DNA: TGCGCCAGGAGTGGTCAGCCGAACACTGAAGCTTTCTTT.

Only a few counts were recorded for this clonotype. The chain has TRBV2 and TRBJ2-6, with 11 bases fitting TRBD1. Per germline, CDR1 SNHLY and CDR2 FYNNEI. With 11 bases clipped from V and 4 bases from J, the junction kept 10 bases outside the gene matches. The CDR3 runs 16 residues. CDR3 nucleotide sequence: TGTGCCGTTCGCGGACAGGGGGCGCCAGGGGCCAACGTCCTGACTTTC. As protein: CAVRGQGAPGANVLTF.

The chain uses TRBV12-3 or TRBV12-4 and TRBJ1-3, with TRBD1 identical over 11 bases. V was clipped by 7 bases and J by 0 bases; unmatched bases: 8. The CDR3 spans 17 residues. This chain's CDR3 is CASIGTGGIRSGNTIYF. The CDR3 bases are TGTGCCAGCATCGGGACAGGGGGAATACGCTCTGGAAACACCATATATTTT.

This chain uses TRBV7-3 with TRBJ2-3, with a possible D match to TRBD2 (7 bases). Looked up from germline, CDR1 is SGHTA and CDR2 is FQGTGA. V was trimmed by 5 bases and J by 5 bases, leaving 11 bases between them. The CDR3 totals 13 residues. CDR3 in amino acids: CASSGGAQDTQYF. In DNA, the CDR3 is TGTGCCAGCAGCGGGGGGGCACAAGATACGCAGTATTTT.

The table lists this clonotype with many counts. The chain couples TRBV18 to TRBJ2-7, with D possibly being TRBD1 (6 bases). Between the trimmed V and J ends, which lost 1 base and 9 bases, there was a span of 25 bases. The germline V gene encodes CDR1 KGHSH and CDR2 LQKENI. The CDR3 contains 17 residues. CDR3 nucleotide sequence: TGTGCCAGCTCACCACAATCTGGGGGCGGTGGTTTATCTCTGCAGTACGTC. This encodes CASSPQSGGGGLSLQYV.

The V call is TRBV7-2, the J call TRBJ1-1, with D unclear. The CDR3 totals 13 residues. The germline CDR1 and CDR2 sequences are SGHTA and FQGNSA. Between the trimmed V and J ends, which lost 6 bases and 0 bases, there was a span of 8 bases. CDR3: CASREQMNTEAFF. The CDR3, as DNA: TGTGCCAGCAGGGAACAGATGAACACTGAAGCTTTCTTT.